This TCR beta chain was captured in a study of T cells in Graves' hyperthyroidism and ophthalmopathy. Whole-study results and caveats: Blood held most thyroid clonotypes expanded above 0.001 frequency.

The table lists this clonotype with a few counts. No antigen is known for it. This CDR3 region has 15 residues. The germline V gene encodes CDR1 LNHDA and CDR2 SQIVND (reference sequence). The germline V and J ends were trimmed by 3 bases and 0 bases, with 6 bases remaining between them. Using RNA transcripts as the source, TCR beta CDR3 regions were amplified. HTBI primers were the set used in a first-round RT-PCR of the TCR CDR3. TCRdb reprocessed the multiplex PCR reads with MiXCR, giving one entry per CDR3 protein. The sample shows hundreds of thousands of distinct CDR3 sequences, 15% to 20% of them seen only once.

The clonotype originates from a middle-aged woman with Graves' ophthalmopathy. The material sequenced was blood. V is TRBV19 and J is TRBJ2-6, with no clear D. The DNA for the CDR3 is TGTGCCAGTAGTATTCCCCACTCTGGGGCCAACGTCCTGACTTTC. This sequence encodes CASSIPHSGANVLTF. The full variable domain, its missing parts supplied by reference TRBV19 and TRBJ2-6, is DGGITQSPKYLFRKEGQNVTLSCEQNLNHDAMYWYRQDPGQGLRLIYYSQIVNDFQKGDIAEGYSVSREKKESFPLTVTSAQKNPTAFYLCASSIPHSGANVLTFGAGSRLTVL.